This TCR beta chain was retrieved from a study of control samples from healthy donors and cancer patients. TCRdb keeps only in-frame clones here, not all; method: immunoSEQ multiplex PCR. The data show fewer than 60,000 clones, with more than 75% seen just once and more than 9.5% held by the top ten. This CDR3 has 12 amino acids. The V end was cut by 3 bases, the J end by 7 bases, with 6 bases between. Germline V gives CDR1 MNHEY, CDR2 SMNVEV (reference sequence). This chain joins TRBV27 and TRBJ2-2; D not certain. The material sequenced was PBMCs. The sequence was collected from a woman aged 55-69 years with lung cancer. CDR3 DNA sequence: TGTGCCAGCAGTTTGCTGGGCGGGGAGCTGTTTTTT. This gives the protein CASSLLGGELFF.